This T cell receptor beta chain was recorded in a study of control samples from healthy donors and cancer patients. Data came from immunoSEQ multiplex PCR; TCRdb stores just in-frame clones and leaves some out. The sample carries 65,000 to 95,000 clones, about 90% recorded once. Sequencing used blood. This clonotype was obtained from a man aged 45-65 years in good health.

CDR3 bases: TGTGCCACCAGTGACCCCAAAATAGCGGGAGGGGGCTACAATGAGCAGTTCTTC. Amino acids: CATSDPKIAGGGYNEQFF. V usage is TRBV24-1 and J usage is TRBJ2-1; 11 nucleotides agree with TRBD2. After removal of 4 bases from V and 3 bases from J, the junction contained 10 bases not matched to a gene. This CDR3 spans 18 amino acids. Germline V gene sequence: CDR1 KGHDR, CDR2 SFDVKD.